This paragraph covers one TCR beta chain sequence. This same CDR3 is encoded by further DNA sequences in the sample. The data were taken from a study of chemoradiotherapy in HPV16-positive cancers. V shed 0 bases and J shed 2 bases, with 11 bases lying between them. The CDR3 totals 15 residues. Germline loops: CDR1 SGHNT, CDR2 YENEEA. The table came from immunoSEQ multiplex PCR; TCRdb's copy has only in-frame clones and leaves some out. The sample lists several thousand clones; 70% to 90% were seen once. This receptor was identified in a human donor with HPV-associated anogenital cancer. Sequencing was performed on tumor tissue, taken from a patient who underwent chemoradiotherapy. The chain recombines TRBV11-3 with TRBJ2-7; possible D gene TRBD2, 6 bases. CDR3 protein: CASSLEAGPTYEQYF. The CDR3 DNA is TGTGCCAGCAGCTTAGAGGCGGGGCCAACCTACGAGCAGTACTTC.